This record concerns one T cell receptor (beta chain) sequence. V lost 3 bases to trimming and J lost 4 bases, with 12 bases between them. The CDR3 totals 14 residues. The V gene's germline CDR1 is MGHRA and CDR2 YSYEKL. Sequencing was performed with immunoSEQ multiplex PCR; in TCRdb, only in-frame clones are kept and a portion is missing. Of 14,000 to 15,000 clones detected, 86% appear once; the ten largest clones hold over 15%. This sample was taken from a study of T cell changes during pregnancy in multiple sclerosis. The V call is TRBV4-1, the J call TRBJ2-5, with a possible D match to TRBD2 (5 bases). This TCR derives from a female donor with multiple sclerosis, enrolled in a pregnancy study. The sequencing here drew on CD8+ T cells from peripheral blood mononuclear cells, taken in the first trimester of pregnancy. In DNA, the CDR3 is TGCGCCAGCAGCCATATCGGACTCCGAGAGACCCAGTACTTC. Translating it yields CASSHIGLRETQYF.